Sequencing of this T cell receptor beta chain was carried out in a study of shared T cell receptors in the human thymus. The table came from immunoSEQ multiplex PCR; TCRdb's copy has only in-frame clones and leaves some out. The sample carries around 730,000 clones, approximately 85% recorded once. This sample was also put to use in a study of human thymus T cells. That work contributes: The donors were infants in Finland with congenital heart defects, otherwise immunologically healthy. From resections taken during corrective heart surgery, the thymus tissue was obtained. A high degree of thymic repertoire overlap among unrelated individuals was reported in related research.

The TCR originated in a girl under two years old with a congenital heart defect. Material: thymocytes.

CDR3 nucleotide sequence: TGCGCCAGCAGCTTGGTGGGGATGGGGCCCTACGAGCAGTACTTC. It specifies CASSLVGMGPYEQYF. This chain connects TRBV5-1 to TRBJ2-7; a weak D match, TRBD1 (5 bases). The CDR3 has 15 amino acids. Germline V gives CDR1 SGHRS, CDR2 YFSETQ. Trimming cost V 0 bases and J 2 bases, with 12 bases left between them.